The 3 T cell receptor beta chains reported below all come from one sample, sequenced in a study of human T cells and chemical hapten exposure. Regarding time point: healthy volunteer bleed at 6 weeks. Extraction yielded total RNA from whole blood (unfractionated). Each CDR3 protein is one row after TCRdb ran MiXCR on the RACE reads. Here the sample spans 65,000 or so distinct CDR3 sequences, approximately 6.2% being singletons. Specimen: whole blood. These receptors came from a female donor in good health. Some clones in this sample may be carry-over from other donors' samples.

The CDR3 nucleotides are TGCGCCAGCAGCTTAGGGGACAGCGATCAGCCCCAGCATTTT. Translating gives CASSLGDSDQPQHF. The rearrangement links TRBV5-1 to TRBJ1-5; 7 nucleotides agree with TRBD1. Germline V gene lookup returns CDR1 SGHRS and CDR2 YFSETQ. V was clipped by 2 bases and J by 5 bases; unmatched bases: 4. The CDR3 runs to 14 residues.

Ten or more counts support this clonotype. The chain carries TRBV3-1 and TRBJ2-1; no clear D gene. CDR3 length: 18 residues. The V end lost 3 bases, the J end lost 5 bases, and 23 bases lay between the germline ends. Germline V gives CDR1 LGHDT, CDR2 YNNKEL (reference sequence). CDR3 sequence: CASSHPSLGRLRHNEQFF. The CDR3 nucleotides read TGTGCCAGCAGCCACCCCTCCCTAGGCAGGCTCAGGCACAATGAGCAGTTCTTC.

This clonotype was counted a few times. The rearrangement uses TRBV20-1 and TRBJ2-7, with 7 positions matching TRBD1. After removal of 6 bases from V and 9 bases from J, the junction contained 14 bases not matched to a gene. This CDR3 contains 13 residues. The germline CDR1 and CDR2 sequences are DFQATT and SNEGSKA (reference sequence). CDR3 amino acids: CSALAGTEGRQYF. CDR3 bases: TGCAGTGCCCTAGCCGGGACAGAAGGAAGGCAGTACTTC.